This T cell receptor beta chain came from a study of T cells in narcolepsy. The wider study: Healthy controls were enrolled alongside patients with narcolepsy type 1 or type 2.

Study-level points and caveats: Blood of same and different patients, but not healthy controls, reportedly held recurring autoreactive clonotypes.

TCRdb keeps only in-frame clones here, not all; method: immunoSEQ multiplex PCR. The profile covers approximately 25,000 clones, with approximately 62% appearing a single time and more than 10% taken by the ten largest. A note on this clone: Its specificity is unknown.

The TCR originated in a human donor in good health. The material sequenced was memory (CD45RA-) CD4+ T cells from blood.

For the CDR3, the DNA is TGTGCCAGCACAGGCAGGGGGCTGAACTATGGCTACACCTTC. It translates to CASTGRGLNYGYTF. The chain combines TRBV6-1 with TRBJ1-2; 8 positions match TRBD1. The CDR3 spans 14 residues. After removal of 7 bases from V and 2 bases from J, the junction contained 6 bases not matched to a gene. From germline, CDR1 is MNHNS and CDR2 SASEGT.